This T cell receptor (beta chain) was identified in a study of blood T cell repertoires in COVID-19. The wider study: The samples span acute and convalescent COVID-19 from the United States, Italy and Spain.

Germline values: CDR1 SGHVS, CDR2 FQNEAQ. The CDR3 is 13 amino acids. V was trimmed by 7 bases and J by 1 base, leaving 10 bases between them. The repertoire was sequenced with immunoSEQ multiplex PCR; TCRdb's copy has only in-frame clones and lacks some. The data contain roughly 320,000 clones, roughly 85% of them singletons. The origin of this receptor is a human donor in a cohort sampled during active COVID-19. Sequenced material: peripheral blood. The chain recombines TRBV7-8 with TRBJ1-1; possible D gene TRBD1, 6 bases. The CDR3 loop reads CASTLGGNTEAFF. Here the CDR3 DNA reads TGTGCCAGCACGCTAGGGGGGAACACTGAAGCTTTCTTT.